This note documents a single T cell receptor (beta chain) sequence. Its antigen is not known. Time point denoted: persistent/refractory GD, antithyroid drugs over 5 years with positive TRAb. The TCR library used RNA extracted from PBMCs. An endocrinology unit in Xi'an, China, supplied the patients. V was clipped by 2 bases and J by 3 bases, with 13 bases between them. Germline-derived CDR1 and CDR2 are KGHSH and LQKENI. The CDR3 sequence is 15 residues long. These data belong to a study of regulatory T cells in long-lasting Graves disease. Study results and limitations: Newly diagnosed patients shared about a thousand public clonotypes; persistent patients shared 2,500 to 3,000. Limited samples may have lowered accuracy.

In building TCR beta libraries, iRepertoire HTBI primers were used together with Arm-PCR of CDR3 regions. TCRdb reprocessed the multiplex PCR reads via MiXCR and lists one record per CDR3 protein. Of a few hundred thousand distinct CDR3 sequences listed, 20% to 25% were seen once; the top ten hold about 27%. This TCR was recovered from a female donor with Graves disease. J is TRBJ1-1 and V is TRBV18, with a weak D call TRBD1 (5 bases). Source: peripheral blood mononuclear cells (PBMCs), taken when the disease was refractory, from a patient treated with antithyroid drugs. In nucleotides, the CDR3 is TGTGCCAGCTCACCATGGGGGGAGATGGACACTGAAGCTTTCTTT. This gives the protein CASSPWGEMDTEAFF.